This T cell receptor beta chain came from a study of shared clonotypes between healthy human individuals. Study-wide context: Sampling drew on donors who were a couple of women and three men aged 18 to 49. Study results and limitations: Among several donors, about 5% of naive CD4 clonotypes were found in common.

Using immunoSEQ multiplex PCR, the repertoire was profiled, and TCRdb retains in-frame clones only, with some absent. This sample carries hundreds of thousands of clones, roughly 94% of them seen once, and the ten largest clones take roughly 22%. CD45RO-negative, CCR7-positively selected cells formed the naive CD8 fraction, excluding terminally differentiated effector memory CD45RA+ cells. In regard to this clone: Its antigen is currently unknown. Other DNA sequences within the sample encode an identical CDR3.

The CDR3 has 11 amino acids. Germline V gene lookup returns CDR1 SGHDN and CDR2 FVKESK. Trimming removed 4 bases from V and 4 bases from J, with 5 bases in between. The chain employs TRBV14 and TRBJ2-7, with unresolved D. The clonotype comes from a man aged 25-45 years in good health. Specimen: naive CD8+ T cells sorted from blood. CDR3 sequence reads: CASSRAYEQYF. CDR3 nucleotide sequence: TGTGCCAGCAGCCGAGCATACGAGCAGTACTTC.